This T cell receptor (beta chain) was recorded in a study of T cell changes during pregnancy in multiple sclerosis. TCRdb's copy holds only in-frame clones and misses some; the assay was immunoSEQ multiplex PCR. Here the sample spans about 38,000 clones, 85% to 95% being singletons. V gave up 5 bases and J gave up 4 bases, with 15 bases separating them. Germline V lookup: CDR1 SGHNT, CDR2 YENEEA. CDR3 size: 14 residues. The clonotype comes from a female donor in good health, enrolled as a control in a pregnancy study. The sample here was CD4+ T cells from peripheral blood mononuclear cells, taken after pregnancy. The J gene is TRBJ2-7, the V gene TRBV11-3, with a possible D match to TRBD2 (6 bases). As DNA, the CDR3 is TGTGCCAGCAGCCCGGAGGGCCTAGGGTACGAGCAGTACTTC. It encodes CASSPEGLGYEQYF.